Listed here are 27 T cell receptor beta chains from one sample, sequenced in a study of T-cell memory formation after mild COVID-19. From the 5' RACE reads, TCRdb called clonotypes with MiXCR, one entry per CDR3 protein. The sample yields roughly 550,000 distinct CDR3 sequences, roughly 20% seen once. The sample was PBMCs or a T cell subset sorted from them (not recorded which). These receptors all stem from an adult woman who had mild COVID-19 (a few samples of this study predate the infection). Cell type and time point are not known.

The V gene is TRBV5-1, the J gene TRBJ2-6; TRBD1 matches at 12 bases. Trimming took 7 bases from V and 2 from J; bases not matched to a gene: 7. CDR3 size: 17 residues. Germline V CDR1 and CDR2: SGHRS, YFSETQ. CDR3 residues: CASGRGTGGTGANVLTF. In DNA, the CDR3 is TGCGCCAGCGGACGAGGGACAGGGGGCACTGGGGCCAACGTCCTGACTTTC.

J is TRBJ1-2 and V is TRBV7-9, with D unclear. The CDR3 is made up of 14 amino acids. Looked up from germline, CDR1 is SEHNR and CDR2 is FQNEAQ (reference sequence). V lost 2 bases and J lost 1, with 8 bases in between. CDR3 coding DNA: TGTGCCAGCAGCTTAAGGCCGAATAACTATGGCTACACCTTC. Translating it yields CASSLRPNNYGYTF.

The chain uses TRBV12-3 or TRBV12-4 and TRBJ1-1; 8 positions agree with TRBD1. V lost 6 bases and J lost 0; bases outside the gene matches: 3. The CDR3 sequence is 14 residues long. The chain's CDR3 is CASRRQGMNTEAFF. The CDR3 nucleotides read TGTGCCAGCAGACGACAGGGGATGAACACTGAAGCTTTCTTT.

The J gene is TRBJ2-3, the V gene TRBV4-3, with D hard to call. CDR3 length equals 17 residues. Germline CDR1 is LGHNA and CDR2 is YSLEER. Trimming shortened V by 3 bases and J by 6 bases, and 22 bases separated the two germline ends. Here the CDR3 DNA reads TGCGCCAGCAGCCAGGAACCCCTAGGCCAATCTGCGGATACGCAGTATTTT. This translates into CASSQEPLGQSADTQYF.

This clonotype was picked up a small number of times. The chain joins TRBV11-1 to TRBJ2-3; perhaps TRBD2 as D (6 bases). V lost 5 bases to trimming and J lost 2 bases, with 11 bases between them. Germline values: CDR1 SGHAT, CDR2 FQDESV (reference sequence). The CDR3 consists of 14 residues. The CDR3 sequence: CASSAGGSTDTQYF. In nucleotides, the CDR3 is TGTGCCAGCAGCGCCGGGGGTTCCACAGATACGCAGTATTTT.

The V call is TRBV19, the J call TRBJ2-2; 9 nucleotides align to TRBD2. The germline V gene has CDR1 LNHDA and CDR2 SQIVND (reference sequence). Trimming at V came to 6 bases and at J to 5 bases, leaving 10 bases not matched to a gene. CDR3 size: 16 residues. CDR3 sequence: CASSRSSGAATGELFF. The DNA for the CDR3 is TGTGCCAGTAGCAGATCTAGCGGGGCGGCAACCGGGGAGCTGTTTTTT.

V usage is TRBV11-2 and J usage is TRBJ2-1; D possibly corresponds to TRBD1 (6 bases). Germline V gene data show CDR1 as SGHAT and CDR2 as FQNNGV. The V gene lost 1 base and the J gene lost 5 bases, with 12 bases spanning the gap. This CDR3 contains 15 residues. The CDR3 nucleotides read TGTGCCAGCAGCTTAGCGGGGACATACAACAATGAGCAGTTCTTC. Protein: CASSLAGTYNNEQFF. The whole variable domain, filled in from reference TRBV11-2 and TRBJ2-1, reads EAGVAQSPRYKIIEKRQSVAFWCNPISGHATLYWYQQILGQGPKLLIQFQNNGVVDDSQLPKDRFSAERLKGVDSTLKIQPAKLEDSAVYLCASSLAGTYNNEQFFGPGTRLTVL.

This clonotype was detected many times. CDR3 bases: TGTGCCAGCAGCTTAGGAGTGGACCGTTATAGCAATCAGCCCCAGCATTTT. Protein product: CASSLGVDRYSNQPQHF. V usage is TRBV7-2 and J usage is TRBJ1-5; D call uncertain. The CDR3 sequence is 17 residues long. Per germline, CDR1 SGHTA and CDR2 FQGNSA. Deletions cut 1 base from V and 0 bases from J, with 13 bases between.

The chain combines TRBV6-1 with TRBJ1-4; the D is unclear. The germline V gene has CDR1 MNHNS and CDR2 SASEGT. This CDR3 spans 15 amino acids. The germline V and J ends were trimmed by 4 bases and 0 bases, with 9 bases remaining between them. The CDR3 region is CASSAEPATNEKLFF. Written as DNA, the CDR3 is TGTGCCAGCAGTGCAGAACCTGCAACTAATGAAAAACTGTTTTTT.

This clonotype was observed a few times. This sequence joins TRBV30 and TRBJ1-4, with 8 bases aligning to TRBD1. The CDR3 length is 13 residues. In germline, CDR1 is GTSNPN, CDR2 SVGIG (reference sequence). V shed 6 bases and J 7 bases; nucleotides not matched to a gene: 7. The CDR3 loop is CACWDRSGEKLFF. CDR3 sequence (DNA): TGTGCCTGTTGGGACAGGTCAGGTGAAAAACTGTTTTTT.

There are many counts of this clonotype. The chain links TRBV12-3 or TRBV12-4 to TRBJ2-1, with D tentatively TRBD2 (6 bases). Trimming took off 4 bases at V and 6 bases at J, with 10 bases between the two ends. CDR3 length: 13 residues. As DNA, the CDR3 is TGTGCCAGCAGTTCTGGGGGGATCAATGAGCAGTTCTTC. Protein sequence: CASSSGGINEQFF.

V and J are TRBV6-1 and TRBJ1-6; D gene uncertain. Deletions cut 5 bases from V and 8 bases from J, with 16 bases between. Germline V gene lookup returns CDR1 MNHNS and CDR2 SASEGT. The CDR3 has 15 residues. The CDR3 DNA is TGTGCCAGCAGTTTGTTCGGCCAAGAGGATTCACCCCTCCACTTT. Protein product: CASSLFGQEDSPLHF.

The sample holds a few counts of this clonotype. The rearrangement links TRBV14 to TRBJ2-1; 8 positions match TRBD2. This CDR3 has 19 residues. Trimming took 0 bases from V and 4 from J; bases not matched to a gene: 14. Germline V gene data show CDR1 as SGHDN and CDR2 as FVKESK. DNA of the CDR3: TGTGCCAGCAGCCAAGATAGGAGGCTAGCGGGTATATGGTACAATGAGCAGTTCTTC. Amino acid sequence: CASSQDRRLAGIWYNEQFF.

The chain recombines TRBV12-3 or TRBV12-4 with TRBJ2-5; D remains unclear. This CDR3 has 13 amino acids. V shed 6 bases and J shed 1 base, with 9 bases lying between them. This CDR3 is CASRSSAQETQYF. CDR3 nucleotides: TGTGCCAGCAGGAGTTCGGCCCAAGAGACCCAGTACTTC.

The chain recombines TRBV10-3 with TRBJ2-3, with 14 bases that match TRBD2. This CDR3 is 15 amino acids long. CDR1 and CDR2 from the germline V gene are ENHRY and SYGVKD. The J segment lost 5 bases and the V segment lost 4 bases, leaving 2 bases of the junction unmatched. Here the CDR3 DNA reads TGTGCCATCAGTGGAGGGACTAGCGGGGGAGATACGCAGTATTTT. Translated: CAISGGTSGGDTQYF.

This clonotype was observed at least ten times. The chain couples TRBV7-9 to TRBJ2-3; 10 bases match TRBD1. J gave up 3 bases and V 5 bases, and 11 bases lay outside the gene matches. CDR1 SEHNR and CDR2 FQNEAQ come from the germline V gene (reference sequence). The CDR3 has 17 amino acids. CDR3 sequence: CASSPPRQGAPTDTQYF. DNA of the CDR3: TGTGCCAGCAGCCCCCCCAGACAGGGGGCGCCTACAGATACGCAGTATTTT.

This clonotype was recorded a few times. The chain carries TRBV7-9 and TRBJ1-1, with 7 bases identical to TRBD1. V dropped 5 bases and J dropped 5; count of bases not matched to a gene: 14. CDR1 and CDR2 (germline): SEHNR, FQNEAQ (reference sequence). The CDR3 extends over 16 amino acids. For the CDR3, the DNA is TGTGCCAGCAGCCCTCGACAGGGCCCCGAGATAACTGAAGCTTTCTTT. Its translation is CASSPRQGPEITEAFF.

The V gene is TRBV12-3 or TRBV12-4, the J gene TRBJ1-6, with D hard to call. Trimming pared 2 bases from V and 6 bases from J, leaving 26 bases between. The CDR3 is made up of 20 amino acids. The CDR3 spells CASSLSHIRRSGISNSPLHF. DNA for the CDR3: TGTGCCAGCAGTTTATCGCATATAAGACGCTCAGGTATCTCTAATTCACCCCTCCACTTT.

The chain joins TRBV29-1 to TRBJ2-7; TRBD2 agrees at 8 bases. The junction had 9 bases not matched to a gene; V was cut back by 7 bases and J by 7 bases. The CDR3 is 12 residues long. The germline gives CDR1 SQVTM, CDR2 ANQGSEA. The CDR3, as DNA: TGCAGCGCCCCGGGTCCGGGAGGGGAGCAGTACTTC. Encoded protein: CSAPGPGGEQYF.

This chain's CDR3 is CASSRLGGLYEQYF. CDR3 sequence (DNA): TGTGCCAGCAGCCGCCTTGGGGGGCTCTACGAGCAGTACTTC. The rearrangement uses TRBV7-2 and TRBJ2-7; perhaps D is TRBD1 or TRBD2 (6 bases each). The ends were cut back, 5 bases at V and 3 bases at J, with 14 bases in the middle. CDR1 is SGHTA, CDR2 FQGNSA, per germline. This CDR3 spans 14 amino acids.

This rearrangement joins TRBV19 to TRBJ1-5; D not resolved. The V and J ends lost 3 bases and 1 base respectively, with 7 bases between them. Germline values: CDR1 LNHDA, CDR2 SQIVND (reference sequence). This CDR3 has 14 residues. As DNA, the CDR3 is TGTGCCAGTAGTATGGAGGTGAGCAATCAGCCCCAGCATTTT. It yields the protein CASSMEVSNQPQHF. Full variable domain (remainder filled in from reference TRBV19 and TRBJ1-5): DGGITQSPKYLFRKEGQNVTLSCEQNLNHDAMYWYRQDPGQGLRLIYYSQIVNDFQKGDIAEGYSVSREKKESFPLTVTSAQKNPTAFYLCASSMEVSNQPQHFGDGTRLSIL.

This chain's CDR3 is CSARDGLASMAEQYF. For the CDR3, the DNA is TGCAGTGCTAGAGATGGACTAGCGAGTATGGCCGAGCAGTACTTC. This sequence joins TRBV20-1 and TRBJ2-7; 9 bases fit TRBD2. CDR1 and CDR2 from the germline V gene are DFQATT and SNEGSKA (reference sequence). This CDR3 has 15 residues. V lost 0 bases to trimming and J lost 6 bases; unmatched junction nucleotides: 9.

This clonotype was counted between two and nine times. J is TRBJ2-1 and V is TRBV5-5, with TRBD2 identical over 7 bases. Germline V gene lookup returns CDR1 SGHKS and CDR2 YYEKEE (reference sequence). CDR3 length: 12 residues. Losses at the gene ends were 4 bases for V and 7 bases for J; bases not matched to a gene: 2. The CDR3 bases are TGTGCCAGCAGCCGGGGGGTTAATGAGCAGTTCTTC. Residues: CASSRGVNEQFF.

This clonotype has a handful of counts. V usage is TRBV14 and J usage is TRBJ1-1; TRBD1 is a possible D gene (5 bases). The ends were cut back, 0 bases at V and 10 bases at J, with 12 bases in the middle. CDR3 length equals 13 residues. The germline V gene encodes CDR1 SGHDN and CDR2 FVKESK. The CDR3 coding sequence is TGTGCCAGCAGCCAAGACTGGGGGTTAGGAGCTTTCTTT. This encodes CASSQDWGLGAFF.

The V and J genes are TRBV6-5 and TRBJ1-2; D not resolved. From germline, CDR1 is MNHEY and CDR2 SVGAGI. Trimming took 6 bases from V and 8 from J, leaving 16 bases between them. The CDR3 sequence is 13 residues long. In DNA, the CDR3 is TGTGCCAGCAGGATAGGGTTATCGGGGGGCTACACCTTC. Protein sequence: CASRIGLSGGYTF.

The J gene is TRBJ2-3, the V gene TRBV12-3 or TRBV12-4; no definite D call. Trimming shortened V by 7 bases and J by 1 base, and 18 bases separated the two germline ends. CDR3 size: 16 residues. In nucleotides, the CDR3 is TGTGCCAGCAATCCGGTGAGAAGGATGGGCACAGATACGCAGTATTTT. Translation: CASNPVRRMGTDTQYF.

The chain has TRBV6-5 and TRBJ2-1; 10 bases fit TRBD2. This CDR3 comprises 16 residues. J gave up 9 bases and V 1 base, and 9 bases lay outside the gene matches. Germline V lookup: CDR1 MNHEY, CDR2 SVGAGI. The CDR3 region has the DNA TGTGCCAGCAGTTACTTGGGACTAGCGCTATCGGGTGAGCAGTTCTTC. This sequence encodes CASSYLGLALSGEQFF.